The 19 T cell receptor beta chains below come from one sample, sequenced in a study of T-cell memory formation after mild COVID-19. TCRdb used MiXCR to reprocess the 5' RACE reads, holding one entry per CDR3 protein. The data hold approximately 400,000 distinct CDR3 sequences, with less than 25% observed a single time. Sequenced input: PBMCs or a T cell subset sorted from them (not recorded which). Receptors were obtained from an adult woman who had mild COVID-19 (a few samples of this study predate the infection). Cell type and time point are not known.

This clonotype occurred many times. The J gene is TRBJ1-1, the V gene TRBV18; D is undetermined. CDR1 is KGHSH, CDR2 LQKENI, per germline. The V and J ends lost 9 bases and 1 base respectively, with 9 bases between them. The CDR3 is 12 amino acids. CDR3: CASSPQNTEAFF. The CDR3 DNA is TGTGCCAGTAGCCCCCAGAACACTGAAGCTTTCTTT.

The chain employs TRBV14 and TRBJ2-3; D is possibly TRBD1 or TRBD2 (5 bases each). The CDR3 covers 14 residues. V lost 5 bases and J lost 2, with 11 bases in between. From germline, CDR1 is SGHDN and CDR2 FVKESK. CDR3: CASSGRDHTDTQYF. CDR3 sequence (DNA): TGTGCCAGCAGCGGCCGGGACCACACAGATACGCAGTATTTT.

The chain is built from TRBV7-6 and TRBJ2-2; the D gene is possibly TRBD2 (5 bases). Between the trimmed V and J ends, which lost 5 bases and 1 base, there was a span of 11 bases. Germline V gene sequence: CDR1 SGHVS, CDR2 FNYEAQ. This CDR3 is built from 15 residues. CDR3 residues: CASSPTGMNTGELFF. CDR3 sequence (DNA): TGTGCCAGCAGCCCAACGGGAATGAACACCGGGGAGCTGTTTTTT. Variable domain in full (rest from reference TRBV7-6 and TRBJ2-2): GAGVSQSPRYKVTKRGQDVALRCDPISGHVSLYWYRQALGQGPEFLTYFNYEAQQDKSGLPNDRFSAERPEGSISTLTIQRTEQRDSAMYRCASSPTGMNTGELFFGEGSRLTVL.

The chain has TRBV27 and TRBJ1-6, with D perhaps matching TRBD1 (5 bases). Germline CDR1 and CDR2: MNHEY and SMNVEV (reference sequence). The CDR3 is 14 residues long. Between the trimmed V and J ends, which lost 3 bases and 7 bases, there was a span of 10 bases. The CDR3: CASSLSGHNSPLHF. Here the CDR3 DNA reads TGTGCCAGCAGTTTGTCGGGGCACAATTCACCCCTCCACTTT.

The DNA of the CDR3 is TGTGCCAGCAGTTACCGGTCAGGGGGTATGTACGAGCAGTACTTC. Translated, it gives CASSYRSGGMYEQYF. The gene calls are TRBV6-2 or TRBV6-3 and TRBJ2-7; 7 nucleotides agree with TRBD1. Germline values: CDR1 MNHEY, CDR2 SVGEGT. This CDR3 has 15 residues. V dropped 2 bases and J dropped 4; count of bases not matched to a gene: 8.

At least ten counts were recorded for this clonotype. The J gene is TRBJ2-1, the V gene TRBV5-6, with D maybe TRBD1 (5 bases). Trimming shortened V by 4 bases and J by 2 bases, and 10 bases separated the two germline ends. The germline V gene encodes CDR1 SGHDT and CDR2 YYEEEE. This CDR3 spans 14 amino acids. The CDR3 region is CASSPVGAYNEQFF. The CDR3 bases are TGTGCCAGCAGCCCTGTAGGGGCCTACAATGAGCAGTTCTTC.

Comment on this clonotype: One junction end does not reproduce the germline sequence, and a read error may be involved. The chain links TRBV7-7 to TRBJ2-1; the D is unclear. The germline CDR1 and CDR2 sequences are SSHAT and FNYEAQ (reference sequence). CDR3 length: 15 amino acids. CDR3 in DNA: TGTGCTAGCAGCTCATCCCCCGGTACCTACAATGAGCAGTTCTTC. Its protein is CASSSSPGTYNEQFF.

The CDR3 bases are TGTGCCAGCAGTCCCGGGGGTGCCATTCAGTACTTC. Translation: CASSPGGAIQYF. J is TRBJ2-4 and V is TRBV6-2 or TRBV6-3; D is possibly TRBD2 (6 bases). This CDR3 is built from 12 residues. The ends were cut back, 5 bases at V and 9 bases at J, with 11 bases in the middle. Germline V CDR1 and CDR2: MNHEY, SVGEGT.

V and J are TRBV7-2 and TRBJ2-1; 12 nucleotides line up with TRBD2. V lost 5 bases, J lost 9 bases, and 11 bases stayed unmatched. Germline V gene data show CDR1 as SGHTA and CDR2 as FQGNSA. The CDR3 loop spans 16 amino acids. The DNA for the CDR3 is TGTGCCAGCAGCACAAAGACTAGCGGGAGAGTGGGTGAGCAGTTCTTC. Translated, it gives CASSTKTSGRVGEQFF.

This clonotype was seen many times. This chain joins TRBV7-3 and TRBJ2-3; the D gene is possibly TRBD1 (5 bases). CDR1 and CDR2 (germline): SGHTA, FQGTGA. This CDR3 spans 12 amino acids. The V and J ends lost 5 bases and 6 bases respectively, with 9 bases between them. CDR3 sequence: CASSQGRDTQYF. In nucleotides, the CDR3 is TGTGCCAGCAGCCAGGGAAGGGATACGCAGTATTTT.

This clonotype was seen a few times. This sequence joins TRBV11-2 and TRBJ2-1, with unresolved D. V was clipped by 4 bases and J by 8 bases, with 9 bases between them. The CDR3 totals 12 residues. From germline, CDR1 is SGHAT and CDR2 FQNNGV. CDR3 loop: CASSYRVDEQFF. CDR3 DNA: TGTGCCAGCAGCTACCGGGTCGATGAGCAGTTCTTC.

The genes are TRBV5-1 and TRBJ2-1, with TRBD1 matching over 10 bases. Germline lookup yields CDR1 SGHRS and CDR2 YFSETQ. CDR3 length: 14 amino acids. J gave up 8 bases and V 4 bases, and 6 bases lay outside the gene matches. CDR3 in amino acids: CASSPLDRGYEQFF. The CDR3 coding sequence is TGCGCCAGCAGCCCCCTGGACAGGGGGTATGAGCAGTTCTTC.

The gene calls are TRBV12-3 or TRBV12-4 and TRBJ2-5; 10 positions agree with TRBD2. This CDR3 comprises 17 residues. Trimming cost V 3 bases and J 0 bases; bases outside gene matches: 7. The CDR3 sequence is CASSLETTSGYQETQYF. As DNA, the CDR3 is TGTGCCAGCAGTTTGGAAACGACTAGCGGGTACCAAGAGACCCAGTACTTC.

The CDR3 spells CASRKGTGVRNEQFF. CDR3 DNA sequence: TGTGCCAGCAGAAAGGGGACAGGGGTTCGGAATGAGCAGTTCTTC. The V gene is TRBV7-6, the J gene TRBJ2-1; TRBD1 matches at 10 bases. Germline CDR1 is SGHVS and CDR2 is FNYEAQ. This CDR3 is 15 amino acids long. Trimming cost V 6 bases and J 7 bases; bases outside gene matches: 9.

V gene TRBV20-1 combines with J gene TRBJ1-2; D uncertain. This CDR3 comprises 14 residues. In germline, CDR1 is DFQATT, CDR2 SNEGSKA (reference sequence). The V and J ends lost 2 bases and 4 bases respectively, with 14 bases between them. CDR3: CSARLTDVLYGYTF. The CDR3 DNA reads TGCAGTGCTAGACTGACCGACGTACTCTATGGCTACACCTTC.

The CDR3 coding sequence is TGTGCCACCAGTGATCCCTTAGACAGGGCTATCGACAATGAGCAGTTCTTC. It yields the protein CATSDPLDRAIDNEQFF. This chain links TRBV24-1 with TRBJ2-1; TRBD1 aligns across 7 bases. The CDR3 is 17 amino acids. CDR1 is KGHDR and CDR2 is SFDVKD in the germline V gene. J gave up 5 bases and V 3 bases, and 12 bases lay outside the gene matches.

This clonotype has ten or more counts. The CDR3 nucleotides read TGCGCCAGCAGCTTGGAGGGGGCGGACTACGAGCAGTACTTC. Its protein is CASSLEGADYEQYF. The chain combines TRBV5-1 with TRBJ2-7; 7 bases match TRBD1. Trimming at V came to 0 bases and at J to 3 bases, leaving 3 bases not matched to a gene. The CDR3 is 14 residues long. Germline V gene lookup returns CDR1 SGHRS and CDR2 YFSETQ.

The chain employs TRBV29-1 and TRBJ2-3; possible D gene TRBD1, 6 bases. The CDR3 length is 11 residues. Germline V gene data show CDR1 as SQVTM and CDR2 as ANQGSEA. Trimming left V 5 bases short and J 6 bases short, with 9 bases between. CDR3 DNA sequence: TGCAGCGTTAGGGGGTACGATACGCAGTATTTT. It codes for CSVRGYDTQYF.

This clonotype was picked up a small number of times. The J gene is TRBJ2-2, the V gene TRBV7-2; tentatively, D is TRBD2 (6 bases). CDR1 is SGHTA, CDR2 FQGNSA, per germline. The CDR3 has 15 residues. V was shortened by 3 bases and J by 4 bases, with 12 bases between the two germline ends. CDR3 amino acids: CASSFSPGGTGELFF. DNA of the CDR3: TGTGCCAGCAGCTTCAGCCCCGGGGGCACCGGGGAGCTGTTTTTT.